The 17 T cell receptor beta chains reported below all come from one sample, sequenced in a study of T-cell memory formation after mild COVID-19. TCRdb re-analysed the 5' RACE reads in MiXCR, keeping a single row per CDR3 protein. The sample lists hundreds of thousands of distinct CDR3 sequences; about 22% were seen once. Sequencing was performed on PBMCs or a T cell subset sorted from them (not recorded which). The receptor set was obtained from an adult woman who had mild COVID-19 (a few samples of this study predate the infection). Cell type and time point are not known.

The V and J genes are TRBV11-2 and TRBJ1-2, with D uncertain. Germline CDR1 and CDR2: SGHAT and FQNNGV. Trimming shortened V by 0 bases and J by 0 bases, and 11 bases separated the two germline ends. The CDR3 loop spans 16 amino acids. The chain's CDR3 is CASSLDQRAPNYGYTF. CDR3 nucleotide sequence: TGTGCCAGCAGCTTAGATCAGAGGGCCCCTAACTATGGCTACACCTTC.

Only a few counts were recorded for this clonotype. The chain couples TRBV12-3 or TRBV12-4 to TRBJ1-6, with D tentatively TRBD1 (6 bases). The CDR3 is made up of 20 amino acids. Deletions cut 3 bases from V and 7 bases from J, with 28 bases between. The CDR3, as DNA: TGTGCCAGCAGTTTCGACCCTACGGGACACCTCGAGGGTTGGAATTCACCCCTCCACTTT. Translation gives CASSFDPTGHLEGWNSPLHF.

The V and J genes are TRBV9 and TRBJ2-1; weak D call: TRBD2 (6 bases). Germline V gene lookup returns CDR1 SGDLS and CDR2 YYNGEE. The V gene lost 4 bases and the J gene lost 12 bases, with 20 bases spanning the gap. This CDR3 has 14 amino acids. For the CDR3, the DNA is TGTGCCAGCAGCCCCATGCCGGGGGACTCGATGCAGTTCTTC. The encoded protein is CASSPMPGDSMQFF.

This clonotype has just a few counts. The chain couples TRBV29-1 to TRBJ1-1; 9 nucleotides line up with TRBD1. Germline loops: CDR1 SQVTM, CDR2 ANQGSEA. The length of the CDR3 is 14 residues. J lost 3 bases, V lost 6 bases, and 8 bases had no gene match. Here the CDR3 DNA reads TGCAGCGTCACCGGGACAGGGTCATACACTGAAGCTTTCTTT. It encodes CSVTGTGSYTEAFF.

This clonotype occurred a few times. The chain combines TRBV6-5 with TRBJ1-1; D not resolved. Germline V gene lookup returns CDR1 MNHEY and CDR2 SVGAGI. The CDR3 runs to 15 residues. Between the trimmed V and J ends, which lost 4 bases and 0 bases, there was a span of 12 bases. The DNA of the CDR3 is TGTGCCAGCAGTTCATCGAGGGCCATGAACACTGAAGCTTTCTTT. Amino acid sequence: CASSSSRAMNTEAFF.

This chain links TRBV15 with TRBJ2-2, with TRBD1 matching over 8 bases. Trimming took 5 bases from V and 0 from J; bases not matched to a gene: 5. Germline loops: CDR1 LNHNV, CDR2 YYDKDF (reference sequence). The CDR3 is 16 amino acids. The CDR3 reads CATSRDRTSNTGELFF. In DNA form, the CDR3 reads TGTGCCACCAGCCGGGACAGGACTTCGAACACCGGGGAGCTGTTTTTT.

CDR3 amino acids: CASSTETGNEQFF. CDR3 nucleotides: TGTGCCAGCAGCACCGAGACAGGGAATGAGCAGTTCTTC. The V gene is TRBV11-2, the J gene TRBJ2-1; TRBD1 matches at 7 bases. This CDR3 is 13 amino acids long. CDR1 SGHAT and CDR2 FQNNGV come from the germline V gene. The junction had 5 bases not matched to a gene; V was cut back by 5 bases and J by 7 bases. Using reference TRBV11-2 and TRBJ2-1 for the parts outside the CDR3, the full variable domain is EAGVAQSPRYKIIEKRQSVAFWCNPISGHATLYWYQQILGQGPKLLIQFQNNGVVDDSQLPKDRFSAERLKGVDSTLKIQPAKLEDSAVYLCASSTETGNEQFFGPGTRLTVL.

The sample holds a few counts of this clonotype. The V call is TRBV20-1, the J call TRBJ2-7, with D perhaps TRBD2 (7 bases). Germline lookup yields CDR1 DFQATT and CDR2 SNEGSKA (reference sequence). CDR3 size: 15 residues. Trimming shortened V by 3 bases and J by 6 bases, and 21 bases separated the two germline ends. The CDR3 here is CSARGETGRDSEQYF. CDR3 nucleotides: TGCAGTGCTAGGGGCGAAACAGGGAGGGATTCCGAGCAGTACTTC.

The V and J genes are TRBV5-1 and TRBJ2-6, with D possibly being TRBD1 or TRBD2 (5 bases each). CDR3 size: 19 residues. V lost 0 bases and J lost 0, with 16 bases in between. Germline CDR1 SGHRS, CDR2 YFSETQ. This CDR3 reads CASSLALLGTYSGANVLTF. Here the CDR3 DNA reads TGCGCCAGCAGCTTGGCCTTATTGGGGACCTACTCTGGGGCCAACGTCCTGACTTTC. Complete variable domain (other parts from reference TRBV5-1 and TRBJ2-6): KAGVTQTPRYLIKTRGQQVTLSCSPISGHRSVSWYQQTPGQGLQFLFEYFSETQRNKGNFPGRFSGRQFSNSRSEMNVSTLELGDSALYLCASSLALLGTYSGANVLTFGAGSRLTVL.

This clonotype has a handful of counts. This chain links TRBV5-1 with TRBJ2-1; 12 nucleotides align to TRBD1. CDR3 length: 14 amino acids. Germline trimming cut 5 bases from V and 10 bases from J; bases unmatched to any gene: 7. Germline CDR1 reads SGHRS; CDR2 reads YFSETQ. The CDR3 protein is CASSSGTGGKEQFF. Here the CDR3 DNA reads TGCGCCAGCAGTTCCGGGACAGGGGGCAAAGAGCAGTTCTTC.

The chain couples TRBV4-1 to TRBJ2-2; D may be TRBD2 (7 bases). Germline V gives CDR1 MGHRA, CDR2 YSYEKL. The V gene lost 1 base and the J gene lost 2 bases, with 14 bases spanning the gap. The CDR3 consists of 17 residues. The CDR3 nucleotides are TGCGCCAGCAGCCAAGCATTCGGGGGGCTTAACACCGGGGAGCTGTTTTTT. It codes for CASSQAFGGLNTGELFF.

This clonotype turned up a few times. The V and J genes are TRBV12-3 or TRBV12-4 and TRBJ2-5; D perhaps matches TRBD1 (6 bases). V lost 0 bases, J lost 5 bases, and 13 bases lay in between. The CDR3 is made up of 15 amino acids. The CDR3: CASSLAHGGAETQYF. The CDR3 nucleotides are TGTGCCAGCAGTTTAGCGCATGGGGGCGCGGAGACCCAGTACTTC.

The chain combines TRBV25-1 with TRBJ2-1, with D possibly TRBD2 on 6 matching bases. This CDR3 has 16 amino acids. Trimming removed 7 bases from V and 1 base from J, with 17 bases in between. The germline V gene has CDR1 MGHDK and CDR2 SYGVNS. The CDR3 spells CASTSFGEVSYNEQFF. In DNA, the CDR3 is TGTGCCAGCACTTCATTTGGGGAGGTTTCCTACAATGAGCAGTTCTTC.

The chain links TRBV4-1 to TRBJ2-2; TRBD2 matches at 8 bases. CDR3 length: 17 amino acids. V was clipped by 4 bases and J by 1 base; unmatched bases: 8. The V gene's germline CDR1 is MGHRA and CDR2 YSYEKL. Here the CDR3 reads CASSRKSGGENTGELFF. The CDR3 DNA is TGCGCCAGCAGCCGGAAAAGCGGGGGAGAGAACACCGGGGAGCTGTTTTTT.

V and J are TRBV4-1 and TRBJ1-1, with 10 bases fitting TRBD1. Germline CDR1 and CDR2: MGHRA and YSYEKL. This CDR3 region has 17 residues. Trimming took 4 bases from V and 0 from J; bases not matched to a gene: 8. Here the CDR3 reads CASSLIGQGGLNTEAFF. The CDR3 nucleotides are TGCGCCAGCAGCCTGATCGGACAGGGGGGACTGAACACTGAAGCTTTCTTT.

This clonotype was counted a few times. The CDR3 sequence is CSASASGGQETQYF. The DNA for the CDR3 is TGCAGCGCCTCCGCTAGCGGGGGTCAAGAGACCCAGTACTTC. The chain has TRBV29-1 and TRBJ2-5; TRBD2 aligns across 10 bases. Germline values: CDR1 SQVTM, CDR2 ANQGSEA. V trimming: 7 bases; J trimming: 2 bases; junction bases outside the gene matches: 7. The CDR3 has 14 residues.

This clonotype was counted only a few times. V usage is TRBV5-1 and J usage is TRBJ1-1; the match to TRBD1 covers 7 bases. The CDR3 consists of 13 residues. CDR1 and CDR2 from the germline V gene are SGHRS and YFSETQ. The trim removed 4 bases at V and 6 bases at J, leaving 6 bases unmatched. This CDR3 reads CASSGGQLSEAFF. The CDR3, as DNA: TGCGCCAGCAGCGGGGGACAGCTCTCTGAAGCTTTCTTT.